This section outlines one TCR beta chain sequence together with its context. The target of this receptor is not known. No much larger clone is present one base from it, and per-base qualities are unavailable. CDR1 is given as SGHVS and CDR2 as FQNEAQ, both from the germline V gene. Measured from the cysteine to the phenylalanine, the CDR3 is 15 residues long. Kept here is only the CDR3 DNA, which spans 45 bases and is read in frame from base 1. At the junction V is shortened by 0 bases and J by 0 bases, with 8 bases in between. The data were taken from a study of T cell responses to AZD1222 COVID-19 vaccine (dated by TCRdb to about 2021). Study-level background: AZD1222 recipients whose second dose came at about 4 weeks and those whose second dose came at about 12 weeks were combined into one group, since spike-specific TCR depth and breadth did not differ between the two schedules. A total of more than 230 trial participants underwent TCR sequencing, of whom about 210 received two doses of AZD1222 and about 25 received two doses of the MenACWY control vaccine. Trial participants were enrolled into age subgroups of 18-55, 56-69 and 70-plus years, which contained 148, 28 and 57 TCR-sequenced participants, respectively. Study-wide findings and limitations: Because no day 14 peak-response samples were available, repertoires were characterized only after the peak T cell response. Participants were mostly white British, with more females than males. The authors suggested clonal diversity may have been underestimated. In the small 56-69-year group, the increase in depth fell short of significance, most likely because of low power. Vaccine-associated CD4 TCRs spanned the whole spike protein, with dominant responses in regions 160-218 and 743-854. A significant rise in spike-specific TCR breadth and depth was observed after two AZD1222 doses relative to day 0 and relative to MenACWY recipients. Conclusions about previously exposed vaccinees are limited, since just five or six AZD1222 recipients were seropositive for SARS-CoV-2 at baseline. Reportedly, close to half of the unique spike-specific TCRs recognized epitopes lying outside the regions that are mutated in the B.1.351 and B.1.1.7 variants.

The time point tag for this specimen amounts to: baseline before first vaccination. Vaccinee samples came from UK trials COV001 and COV002, including a single-blind randomized controlled phase 2/3 trial of AZD1222 (ChAdOx1 nCoV-19) in healthy adults. For TCRbeta chain sequencing, PBMC samples were collected from trial participants at day 0 and at day 28 after the second dose. The CDR3 regions of human TCRbeta chains were analyzed by immunosequencing. In the paper's pipeline: Repertoire TCRs were checked for matches against a reference library of SARS-CoV-2-specific TCRs that had been generated using the MIRA antigen-specificity platform. Breadth was defined as the fraction of unique TCRs that were SARS-CoV-2-associated. Depth was defined as the fraction of total T cells that were SARS-CoV-2-associated. Using the MIRA data, every spike-specific TCR was mapped to the spike region that the TCR reacted to and assigned to either a CD4 or a CD8 class. Log10-transformed breadth and depth values were compared by one-way ANOVA with Sidak's multiple comparisons tests. TCRdb limited this immuneACCESS table to in-frame rearrangements with V and J called. A share of clones is missing; checked studies link under half to unresolved V genes, and the rest is unexplained. From that table come the V and J calls and clone size; the DNA was used to work out D and trimming. The sample includes 80,000 or so clones, with 87% observed a single time. The top ten clonotypes cover roughly 1.6% of the sample.

The chain was built from TRBV7-8 and TRBJ1-1, with the D gene call left open. This clonotype was obtained from an adult in good health. Sample: peripheral blood, taken on day 0 of AZD1222 vaccination. The nucleotides are TGTGCCAGCAGCTTAGCGGGAGTTATGAACACTGAAGCTTTCTTT. This translates into CASSLAGVMNTEAFF.